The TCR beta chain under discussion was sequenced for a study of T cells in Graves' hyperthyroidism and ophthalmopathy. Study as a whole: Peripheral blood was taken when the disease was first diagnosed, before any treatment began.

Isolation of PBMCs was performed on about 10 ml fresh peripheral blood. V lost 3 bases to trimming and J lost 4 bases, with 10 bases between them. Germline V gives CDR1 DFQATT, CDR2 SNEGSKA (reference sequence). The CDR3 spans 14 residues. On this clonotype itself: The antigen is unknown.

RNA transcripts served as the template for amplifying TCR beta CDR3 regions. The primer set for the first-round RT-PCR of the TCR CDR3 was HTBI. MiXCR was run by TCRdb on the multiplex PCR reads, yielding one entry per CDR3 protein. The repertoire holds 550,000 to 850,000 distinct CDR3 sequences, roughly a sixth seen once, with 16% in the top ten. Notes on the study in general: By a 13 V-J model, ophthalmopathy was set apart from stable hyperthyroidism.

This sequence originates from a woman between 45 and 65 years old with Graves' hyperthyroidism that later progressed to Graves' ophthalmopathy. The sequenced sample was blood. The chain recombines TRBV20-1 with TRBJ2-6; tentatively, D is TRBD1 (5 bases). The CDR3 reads CSASRGSGANVLTF. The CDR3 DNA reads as TGCAGTGCTAGTAGGGGTTCAGGGGCCAACGTCCTGACTTTC.